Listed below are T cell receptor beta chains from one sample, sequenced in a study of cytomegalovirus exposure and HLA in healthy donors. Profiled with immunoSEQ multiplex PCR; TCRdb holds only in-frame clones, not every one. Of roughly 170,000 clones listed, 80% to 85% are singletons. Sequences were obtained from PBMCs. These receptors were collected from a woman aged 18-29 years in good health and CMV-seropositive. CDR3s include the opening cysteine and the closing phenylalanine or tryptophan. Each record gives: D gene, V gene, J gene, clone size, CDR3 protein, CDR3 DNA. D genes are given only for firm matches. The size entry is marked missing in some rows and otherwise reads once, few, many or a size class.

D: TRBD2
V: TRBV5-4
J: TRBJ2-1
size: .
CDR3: CASSPGGANEQFF
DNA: TGTGCCAGCAGCCCCGGGGGGGCGAATGAGCAGTTCTTC

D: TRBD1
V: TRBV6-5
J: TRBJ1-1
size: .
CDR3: CASSEPGQATEAFF
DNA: TGTGCCAGCAGTGAACCGGGACAGGCCACTGAAGCTTTCTTT

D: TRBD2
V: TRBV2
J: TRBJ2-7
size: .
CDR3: CASSEAWRGNSYEQYF
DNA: TGTGCCAGCAGTGAAGCCTGGCGGGGGAACTCCTACGAGCAGTACTTC

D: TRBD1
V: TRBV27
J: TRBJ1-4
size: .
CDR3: CASSFGQGSAQKFYNEKLFF
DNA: TGTGCCAGCAGTTTCGGACAGGGGTCAGCCCAGAAGTTCTATAATGAAAAACTGTTTTTT

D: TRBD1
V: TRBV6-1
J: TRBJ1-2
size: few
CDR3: CASSELDRGYGYTF
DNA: TGTGCCAGCAGTGAGCTAGACAGGGGGTATGGCTACACCTTC

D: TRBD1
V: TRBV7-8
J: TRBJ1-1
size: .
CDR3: CASRQTGATEAFF
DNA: TGTGCCAGCAGGCAAACAGGGGCGACTGAAGCTTTCTTT

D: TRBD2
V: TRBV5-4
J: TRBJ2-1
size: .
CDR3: CASSRPRSSGSNEQFF
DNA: TGTGCCAGCAGCCGCCCCCGTTCTAGCGGTTCCAATGAGCAGTTCTTC

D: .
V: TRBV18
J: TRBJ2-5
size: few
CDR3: CASSPLLSVGETQYF
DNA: TGTGCCAGCTCACCACTACTTAGTGTTGGAGAGACCCAGTACTTC

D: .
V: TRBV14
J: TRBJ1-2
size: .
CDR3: CASSQVLGLPYGYTF
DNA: TGTGCCAGCAGCCAAGTTTTGGGCCTACCGTATGGCTACACCTTC

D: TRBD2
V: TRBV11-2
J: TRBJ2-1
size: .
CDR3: CASKLAGGNEQFF
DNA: TGTGCCAGCAAGCTAGCGGGGGGCAATGAGCAGTTCTTC

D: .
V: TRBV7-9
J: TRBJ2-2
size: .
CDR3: CASSLVTGAGELFF
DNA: TGTGCCAGCAGCTTAGTTACCGGAGCCGGGGAGCTGTTTTTT

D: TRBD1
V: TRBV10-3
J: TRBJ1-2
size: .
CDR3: CAISESTGTGYTF
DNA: TGTGCCATCAGTGAGTCGACAGGGACCGGCTACACCTTC

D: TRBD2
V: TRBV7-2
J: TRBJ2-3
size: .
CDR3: CASSFPLQRGTDTQYF
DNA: TGTGCCAGCAGCTTCCCCCTCCAGCGGGGGACAGATACGCAGTATTTT

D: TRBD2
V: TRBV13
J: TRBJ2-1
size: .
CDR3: CASSPGTSGGAYEQFF
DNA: TGTGCCAGCAGCCCCGGAACTAGCGGGGGGGCCTACGAGCAGTTCTTC

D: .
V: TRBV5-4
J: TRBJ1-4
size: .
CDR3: CASSLTATNEKLFF
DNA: TGTGCCAGCAGCTTGACAGCAACTAATGAAAAACTGTTTTTT

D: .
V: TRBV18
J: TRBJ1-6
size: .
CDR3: CASSPLQEGNSPLHF
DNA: TGTGCCAGCTCACCACTACAGGAAGGGAATTCACCCCTCCACTTT

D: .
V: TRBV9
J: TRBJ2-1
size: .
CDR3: CASSVRGYNEQFF
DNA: TGTGCCAGCAGCGTGAGAGGATACAATGAGCAGTTCTTC

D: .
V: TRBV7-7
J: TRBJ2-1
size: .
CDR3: CASSFHKTDIPSSYNEQFF
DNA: TGTGCCAGCAGCTTCCATAAGACGGACATCCCGAGCTCCTACAATGAGCAGTTCTTC

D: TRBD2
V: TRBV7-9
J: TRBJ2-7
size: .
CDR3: CASSLQRGSSGEQYF
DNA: TGTGCCAGCAGCTTACAGCGGGGCAGCTCGGGCGAGCAGTACTTC

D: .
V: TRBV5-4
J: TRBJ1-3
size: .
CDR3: CASSDGQGNTIYF
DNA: TGTGCCAGCAGCGACGGACAGGGAAACACCATATATTTT

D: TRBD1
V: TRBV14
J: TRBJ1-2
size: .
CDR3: CASSRRQGYDVGYTF
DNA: TGTGCCAGCAGCCGCCGACAGGGGTATGATGTAGGCTACACCTTC

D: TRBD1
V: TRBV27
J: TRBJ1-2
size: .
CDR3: CASSLGTGPFYGYTF
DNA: TGTGCCAGCAGTTTGGGGACAGGCCCATTCTATGGCTACACCTTC

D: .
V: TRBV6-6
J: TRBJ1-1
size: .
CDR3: CASSYSGSTEAFF
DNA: TGTGCCAGCAGTTACTCGGGCAGCACTGAAGCTTTCTTT

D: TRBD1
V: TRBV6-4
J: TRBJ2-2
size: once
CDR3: CASSETGGNTGELFF
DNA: TGTGCCAGCAGCGAGACAGGGGGGAACACCGGGGAGCTGTTTTTT

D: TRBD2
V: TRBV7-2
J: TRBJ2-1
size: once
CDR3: CASSLRWTSGGNEQFF
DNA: TGTGCCAGCAGCTTACGTTGGACTAGCGGGGGTAATGAGCAGTTCTTC

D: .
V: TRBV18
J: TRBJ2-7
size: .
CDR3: CASSPRIDKSSPYEQYF
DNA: TGTGCCAGCTCACCAAGAATCGACAAATCCTCTCCCTACGAGCAGTACTTC

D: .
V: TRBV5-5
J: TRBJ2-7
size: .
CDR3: CASSFDSYEQYF
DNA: TGTGCCAGCAGCTTTGACAGCTACGAGCAGTACTTC

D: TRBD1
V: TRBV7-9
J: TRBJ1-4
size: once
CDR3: CASSNRGQLNEKLFF
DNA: TGTGCCAGCAGCAATAGGGGACAGCTAAATGAAAAACTGTTTTTT

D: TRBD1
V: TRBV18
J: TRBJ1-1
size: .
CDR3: CASSAQGATNTEAFF
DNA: TGTGCCAGCTCAGCCCAGGGGGCTACGAACACTGAAGCTTTCTTT

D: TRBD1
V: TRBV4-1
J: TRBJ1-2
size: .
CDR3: CASSRAIKPGQGAGANYGYTF
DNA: TGCGCCAGCAGCCGAGCTATTAAACCGGGACAGGGGGCAGGAGCTAACTATGGCTACACCTTC

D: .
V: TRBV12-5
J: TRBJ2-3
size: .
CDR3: CASAPTESITDTQYF
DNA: TGTGCTAGTGCCCCGACTGAATCCATCACAGATACGCAGTATTTT

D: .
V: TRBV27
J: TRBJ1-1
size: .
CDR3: CASRRWDTEAFF
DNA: TGTGCCAGCAGGCGGTGGGACACTGAAGCTTTCTTT

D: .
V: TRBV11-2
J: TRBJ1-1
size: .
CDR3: CASSSTKDRGAMAFF
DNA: TGTGCCAGCAGCTCCACAAAGGACAGAGGTGCGATGGCTTTCTTT

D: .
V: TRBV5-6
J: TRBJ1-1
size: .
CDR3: CASSLELNTEAFF
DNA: TGTGCCAGCAGCTTAGAGTTAAACACTGAAGCTTTCTTT

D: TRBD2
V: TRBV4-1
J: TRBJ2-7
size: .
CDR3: CASSQEELAAPYEQYF
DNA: TGCGCCAGCAGCCAAGAGGAGCTAGCGGCCCCTTACGAGCAGTACTTC

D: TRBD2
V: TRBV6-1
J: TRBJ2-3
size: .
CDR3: CASSDVGTTTDTQYF
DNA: TGTGCCAGCAGTGATGTCGGGACTACCACAGATACGCAGTATTTT

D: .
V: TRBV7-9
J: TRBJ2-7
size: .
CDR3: CASSLVADYEQYF
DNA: TGTGCCAGCAGCTTAGTGGCGGATTACGAGCAGTACTTC

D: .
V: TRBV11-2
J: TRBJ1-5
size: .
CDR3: CASSPIKDSNQPQHF
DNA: TGTGCCAGCAGCCCTATTAAAGATAGCAATCAGCCCCAGCATTTT

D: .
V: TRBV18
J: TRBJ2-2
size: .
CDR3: CASSPSRFTGELFF
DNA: TGTGCCAGCTCCCCGAGTAGATTCACCGGGGAGCTGTTTTTT

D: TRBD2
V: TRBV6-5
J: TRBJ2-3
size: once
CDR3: CASSDSTSGGDTQYF
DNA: TGTGCCAGCAGTGACTCGACTAGCGGGGGAGATACGCAGTATTTT

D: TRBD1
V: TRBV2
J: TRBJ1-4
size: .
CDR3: CASSGPRKMTGEYATNEKLFF
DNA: TGTGCCAGCAGTGGTCCCCGGAAGATGACAGGGGAATATGCAACTAATGAAAAACTGTTTTTT

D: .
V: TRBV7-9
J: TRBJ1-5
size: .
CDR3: CASSGGNQPQHF
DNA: TGTGCCAGCAGCGGCGGGAATCAGCCCCAGCATTTT

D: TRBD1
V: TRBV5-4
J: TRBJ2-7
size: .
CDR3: CASSLAGGVEQYF
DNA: TGTGCCAGCAGCTTGGCAGGGGGAGTCGAGCAGTACTTC

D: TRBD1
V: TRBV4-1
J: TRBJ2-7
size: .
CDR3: CASSHSPRDRAHEQYF
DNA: TGCGCCAGCAGTCACTCGCCCCGGGACAGGGCCCACGAGCAGTACTTC

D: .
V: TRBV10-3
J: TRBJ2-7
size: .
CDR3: CAISESIDEQYF
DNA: TGTGCCATCAGTGAGTCTATAGACGAGCAGTACTTC